This TCR beta chain was captured in a study of response to subunit inactivated influenza vaccine. TCRdb recomputed calls from the RT-PCR reads with MiXCR, one row per CDR3 protein. The repertoire holds 400,000 to 650,000 distinct CDR3 sequences, with approximately 7.7% as singletons. The CDR3 consists of 14 residues. Trimming took off 1 base at V and 9 bases at J, with 13 bases between the two ends. Germline CDR1 is LGHDT and CDR2 is YNNKEL (reference sequence). The chain recombines TRBV3-1 with TRBJ2-1, with a possible D match to TRBD2 (6 bases). The input for sequencing was PBMCs from blood, taken less than 30 months after vaccination. The receptor's source is a man aged 50-75 years who received an inactivated influenza vaccine. CDR3 DNA: TGTGCCAGCAGCCAAGTCGGCCAGGGAGGTGAGCAGTTCTTC. This gives the protein CASSQVGQGGEQFF.